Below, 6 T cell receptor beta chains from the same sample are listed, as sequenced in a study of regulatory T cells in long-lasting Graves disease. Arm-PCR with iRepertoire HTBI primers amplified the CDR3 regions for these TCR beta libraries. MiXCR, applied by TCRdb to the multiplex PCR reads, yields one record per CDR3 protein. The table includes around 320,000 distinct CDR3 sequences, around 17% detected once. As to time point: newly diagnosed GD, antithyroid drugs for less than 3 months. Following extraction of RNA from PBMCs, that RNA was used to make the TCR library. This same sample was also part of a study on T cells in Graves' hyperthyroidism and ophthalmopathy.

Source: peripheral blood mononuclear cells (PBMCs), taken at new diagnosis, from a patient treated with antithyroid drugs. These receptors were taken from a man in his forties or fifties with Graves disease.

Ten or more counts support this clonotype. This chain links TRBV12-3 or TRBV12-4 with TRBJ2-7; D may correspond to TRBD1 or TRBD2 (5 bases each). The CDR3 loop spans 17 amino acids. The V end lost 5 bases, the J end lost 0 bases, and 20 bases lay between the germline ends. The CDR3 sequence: CASSIRDPLMGSYEQYF. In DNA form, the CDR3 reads TGTGCCAGCAGTATCCGGGACCCCCTGATGGGCTCCTACGAGCAGTACTTC.

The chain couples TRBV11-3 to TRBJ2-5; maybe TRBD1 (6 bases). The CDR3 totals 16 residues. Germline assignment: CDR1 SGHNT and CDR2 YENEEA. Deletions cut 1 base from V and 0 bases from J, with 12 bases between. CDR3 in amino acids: CASSLGLGADQETQYF. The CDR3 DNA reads TGTGCCAGCAGCTTAGGACTGGGGGCTGACCAAGAGACCCAGTACTTC.

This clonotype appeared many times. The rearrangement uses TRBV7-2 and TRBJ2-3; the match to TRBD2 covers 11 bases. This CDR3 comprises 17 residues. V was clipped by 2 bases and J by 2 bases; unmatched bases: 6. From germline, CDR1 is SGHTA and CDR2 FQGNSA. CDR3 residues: CASSLMNSGGDTDTQYF. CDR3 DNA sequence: TGTGCCAGCAGCTTAATGAATAGCGGGGGGGACACAGATACGCAGTATTTT.

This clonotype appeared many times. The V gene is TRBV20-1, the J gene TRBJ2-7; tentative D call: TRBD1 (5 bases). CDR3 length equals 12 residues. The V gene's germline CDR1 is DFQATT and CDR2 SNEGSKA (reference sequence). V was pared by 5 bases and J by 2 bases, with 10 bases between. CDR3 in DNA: TGCAGTGCTCCAGACAGTCCCTACGAGCAGTACTTC. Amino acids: CSAPDSPYEQYF.

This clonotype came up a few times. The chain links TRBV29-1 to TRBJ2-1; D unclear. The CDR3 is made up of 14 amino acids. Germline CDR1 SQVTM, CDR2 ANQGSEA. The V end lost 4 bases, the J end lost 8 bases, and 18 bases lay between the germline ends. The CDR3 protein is CSVVAGTVFDEQFF. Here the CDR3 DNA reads TGCAGCGTTGTGGCAGGTACAGTTTTCGATGAGCAGTTCTTC.

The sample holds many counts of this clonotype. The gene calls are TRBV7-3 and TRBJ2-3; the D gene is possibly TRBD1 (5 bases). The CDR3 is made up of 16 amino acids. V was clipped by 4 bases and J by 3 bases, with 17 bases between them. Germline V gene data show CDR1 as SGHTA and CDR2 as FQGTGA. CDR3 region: CASSWGQGWGTDTQYF. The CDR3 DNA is TGTGCCAGCAGCTGGGGCCAGGGCTGGGGTACAGATACGCAGTATTTT.